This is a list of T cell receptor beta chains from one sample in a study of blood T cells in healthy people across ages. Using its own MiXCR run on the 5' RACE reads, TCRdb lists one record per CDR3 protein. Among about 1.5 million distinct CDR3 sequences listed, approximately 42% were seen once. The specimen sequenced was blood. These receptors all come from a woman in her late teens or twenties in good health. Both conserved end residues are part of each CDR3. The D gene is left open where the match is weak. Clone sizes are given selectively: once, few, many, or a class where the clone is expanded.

CDR3aa: CASSPLPPSTSHRSYEQYF; CDR3nt: TGTGCCAGCTCACCACTTCCCCCTTCGACTTCCCATCGATCCTACGAGCAGTACTTC; d_gene: NA; j_gene: TRBJ2-7; v_gene: TRBV18; abundance: NA
CDR3aa: CSAREQGKGNEQFF; CDR3nt: TGCAGTGCTAGAGAACAGGGAAAAGGCAATGAGCAGTTCTTC; d_gene: NA; j_gene: TRBJ2-1; v_gene: TRBV20-1; abundance: few
CDR3aa: CSVEDGNNEQFF; CDR3nt: TGCAGCGTAGAGGACGGAAACAATGAGCAGTTCTTC; d_gene: NA; j_gene: TRBJ2-1; v_gene: TRBV29-1; abundance: NA
CDR3aa: CSVVSDTDTFSYNEQFF; CDR3nt: TGCAGCGTTGTCTCGGACACTGACACATTTTCCTACAATGAGCAGTTCTTC; d_gene: NA; j_gene: TRBJ2-1; v_gene: TRBV29-1; abundance: NA
CDR3aa: CSARGKTTGSGYTF; CDR3nt: TGCAGTGCTAGAGGGAAGACGACGGGTTCCGGCTACACCTTC; d_gene: NA; j_gene: TRBJ1-2; v_gene: TRBV20-1; abundance: NA
CDR3aa: CATSRDQQPESPLHF; CDR3nt: TGTGCCACCAGCAGAGATCAACAGCCGGAATCACCCCTCCACTTT; d_gene: NA; j_gene: TRBJ1-6; v_gene: TRBV15; abundance: NA
CDR3aa: CASSVRGASGEQYF; CDR3nt: TGTGCCAGCAGTGTAAGGGGGGCGAGTGGGGAGCAGTACTTC; d_gene: NA; j_gene: TRBJ2-5; v_gene: TRBV27; abundance: NA
CDR3aa: CSASTPANYGYTF; CDR3nt: TGCAGTGCCAGTACACCAGCTAACTATGGCTACACCTTC; d_gene: NA; j_gene: TRBJ1-2; v_gene: TRBV20-1; abundance: many
CDR3aa: CASSAGLAGINEQFF; CDR3nt: TGTGCCAGCTCAGCGGGACTAGCGGGAATCAATGAGCAGTTCTTC; d_gene: TRBD2; j_gene: TRBJ2-1; v_gene: TRBV18; abundance: NA
CDR3aa: CASSQASGAYPNPYNEQFF; CDR3nt: TGCGCCAGCAGCCAAGCGAGCGGGGCGTACCCGAATCCTTACAATGAGCAGTTCTTC; d_gene: TRBD2; j_gene: TRBJ2-1; v_gene: TRBV4-3; abundance: NA
CDR3aa: CASSALKGGYTF; CDR3nt: TGTGCCAGCAGCGCCCTCAAAGGTGGCTACACCTTC; d_gene: NA; j_gene: TRBJ1-2; v_gene: TRBV9; abundance: many
CDR3aa: CASSFSSNHEQYF; CDR3nt: TGTGCCAGCAGCTTCAGCTCAAACCACGAGCAGTACTTC; d_gene: NA; j_gene: TRBJ2-7; v_gene: TRBV7-3; abundance: NA
CDR3aa: CSAPDRVEKLFF; CDR3nt: TGCAGTGCCCCGGACAGGGTTGAAAAACTGTTTTTT; d_gene: TRBD1; j_gene: TRBJ1-4; v_gene: TRBV20-1; abundance: few
CDR3aa: CASSLDWQDNEQYF; CDR3nt: TGTGCCAGCAGCTTAGATTGGCAGGACAATGAGCAGTACTTC; d_gene: NA; j_gene: TRBJ2-5; v_gene: TRBV7-9; abundance: NA
CDR3aa: CASSLNYLGTDTQYF; CDR3nt: TGTGCCAGCAGCTTAAACTACTTAGGCACAGATACGCAGTATTTT; d_gene: NA; j_gene: TRBJ2-3; v_gene: TRBV7-2; abundance: many
CDR3aa: CSVEKFGQVNYGYTF; CDR3nt: TGCAGCGTTGAGAAGTTTGGACAGGTCAACTATGGCTACACCTTC; d_gene: TRBD1; j_gene: TRBJ1-2; v_gene: TRBV29-1; abundance: NA
CDR3aa: CASSLMYSGGGSTDTQYF; CDR3nt: TGTGCCAGCAGCTTAATGTATAGCGGGGGGGGTAGCACAGATACGCAGTATTTT; d_gene: TRBD2; j_gene: TRBJ2-3; v_gene: TRBV7-2; abundance: NA
CDR3aa: CSARDSWLANVNEQFF; CDR3nt: TGCAGTGCTAGAGATTCATGGCTAGCGAATGTGAATGAGCAGTTCTTC; d_gene: NA; j_gene: TRBJ2-1; v_gene: TRBV20-1; abundance: few
CDR3aa: CACSQVGGGSGAYNEQFF; CDR3nt: TGTGCCTGCAGCCAAGTAGGCGGCGGGAGTGGCGCCTACAATGAGCAGTTCTTC; d_gene: TRBD2; j_gene: TRBJ2-1; v_gene: TRBV3-1; abundance: once
CDR3aa: CASNLAASGEETQYF; CDR3nt: TGTGCCAGCAACTTAGCGGCTAGCGGGGAAGAGACCCAGTACTTC; d_gene: TRBD2; j_gene: TRBJ2-5; v_gene: TRBV11-2; abundance: NA
CDR3aa: CASRPRQGRTQETQYF; CDR3nt: TGTGCCAGCAGACCTCGACAGGGGAGGACCCAAGAGACCCAGTACTTC; d_gene: TRBD1; j_gene: TRBJ2-5; v_gene: TRBV7-9; abundance: few
CDR3aa: CSARDGTDRYGYTF; CDR3nt: TGCAGTGCTAGAGACGGGACTGATCGGTATGGCTACACCTTC; d_gene: NA; j_gene: TRBJ1-2; v_gene: TRBV20-1; abundance: few
CDR3aa: CASSQGGALSEQYF; CDR3nt: TGTGCCAGCAGCCAAGGGGGCGCCCTCTCCGAGCAGTACTTC; d_gene: NA; j_gene: TRBJ2-7; v_gene: TRBV14; abundance: NA
CDR3aa: CSARDLEGTHEQYF; CDR3nt: TGCAGTGCTAGAGATCTGGAAGGAACCCACGAGCAGTACTTC; d_gene: NA; j_gene: TRBJ2-7; v_gene: TRBV20-1; abundance: few
CDR3aa: CASSLAQGAKTEAFF; CDR3nt: TGTGCCAGCAGCTTAGCCCAGGGGGCTAAAACTGAAGCTTTCTTT; d_gene: TRBD1; j_gene: TRBJ1-1; v_gene: TRBV7-9; abundance: NA
CDR3aa: CATRDIYNEQFF; CDR3nt: TGTGCCACCAGGGACATCTACAATGAGCAGTTCTTC; d_gene: NA; j_gene: TRBJ2-1; v_gene: TRBV24-1; abundance: few
CDR3aa: CASSLTGSVSPLHF; CDR3nt: TGTGCCAGCAGCCTCACAGGAAGCGTCTCACCCCTCCACTTT; d_gene: NA; j_gene: TRBJ1-6; v_gene: TRBV11-2; abundance: few
CDR3aa: CSANDRHYGYTF; CDR3nt: TGCAGTGCAAACGACAGGCACTATGGCTACACCTTC; d_gene: NA; j_gene: TRBJ1-2; v_gene: TRBV20-1; abundance: NA
CDR3aa: CASSLEEGEYNEQFF; CDR3nt: TGTGCCAGCAGTTTGGAGGAGGGGGAATACAATGAGCAGTTCTTC; d_gene: NA; j_gene: TRBJ2-1; v_gene: TRBV6-2/TRBV6-3; abundance: many
CDR3aa: CASGLQGQAFF; CDR3nt: TGTGCTAGTGGTCTACAGGGGCAAGCTTTCTTT; d_gene: TRBD1; j_gene: TRBJ1-1; v_gene: TRBV12-5; abundance: NA
CDR3aa: CASSFSPTGWGYTF; CDR3nt: TGTGCCAGCAGTTTCTCCCCGACAGGGTGGGGCTACACCTTC; d_gene: TRBD1; j_gene: TRBJ1-2; v_gene: TRBV27; abundance: NA
CDR3aa: CASRKGGTGELFF; CDR3nt: TGTGCCAGCAGGAAAGGGGGGACCGGGGAGCTGTTTTTT; d_gene: NA; j_gene: TRBJ2-2; v_gene: TRBV6-5; abundance: NA
CDR3aa: CSALRDYGYTF; CDR3nt: TGCAGCGCTCTCAGGGACTATGGCTACACCTTC; d_gene: NA; j_gene: TRBJ1-2; v_gene: TRBV29-1; abundance: few
CDR3aa: CASSWGQGIIYEQYF; CDR3nt: TGTGCCAGCAGCTGGGGACAGGGGATTATCTACGAGCAGTACTTC; d_gene: TRBD1; j_gene: TRBJ2-7; v_gene: TRBV7-2; abundance: NA
CDR3aa: CASSLGPSRGARGNNEQYF; CDR3nt: TGCGCCAGCAGCTTGGGACCGAGCAGGGGGGCTCGGGGGAACAATGAGCAGTACTTC; d_gene: NA; j_gene: TRBJ2-7; v_gene: TRBV5-1; abundance: NA
CDR3aa: CASSLAPKETQYF; CDR3nt: TGTGCCAGCAGCTTGGCCCCCAAAGAGACCCAGTACTTC; d_gene: NA; j_gene: TRBJ2-5; v_gene: TRBV5-4; abundance: NA
CDR3aa: CASSFGQGQHAFF; CDR3nt: TGTGCCAGCAGTTTTGGACAGGGACAACATGCTTTCTTT; d_gene: TRBD1; j_gene: TRBJ1-1; v_gene: TRBV12-3/TRBV12-4; abundance: NA
CDR3aa: CSVETLTGYGGKQFF; CDR3nt: TGCAGCGTTGAGACCCTGACAGGGTATGGTGGGAAGCAGTTCTTC; d_gene: TRBD1; j_gene: TRBJ2-1; v_gene: TRBV29-1; abundance: NA
CDR3aa: CASSRQGRLALYEQFF; CDR3nt: TGTGCCAGCAGTCGACAGGGGAGGTTGGCCCTCTACGAGCAGTTCTTC; d_gene: TRBD1; j_gene: TRBJ2-1; v_gene: TRBV12-3/TRBV12-4; abundance: NA
CDR3aa: CSASGSGGAKETQYF; CDR3nt: TGCAGTGCTAGCGGTAGCGGGGGAGCGAAAGAGACCCAGTACTTC; d_gene: TRBD2; j_gene: TRBJ2-5; v_gene: TRBV20-1; abundance: NA
CDR3aa: CAWVRPGQAYNEQFF; CDR3nt: TGTGCCTGGGTCCGGCCGGGACAGGCCTACAATGAGCAGTTCTTC; d_gene: TRBD1; j_gene: TRBJ2-1; v_gene: TRBV30; abundance: NA
CDR3aa: CASSGTGDQPQHF; CDR3nt: TGTGCCAGCAGTGGGACAGGGGATCAGCCCCAGCATTTT; d_gene: TRBD1; j_gene: TRBJ1-5; v_gene: TRBV7-9; abundance: many
CDR3aa: CASSFPIRSGANVLTF; CDR3nt: TGTGCCAGCAGCTTCCCAATACGCTCTGGGGCCAACGTCCTGACTTTC; d_gene: NA; j_gene: TRBJ2-6; v_gene: TRBV7-9; abundance: NA
CDR3aa: CASSPDRWSSNEKLFF; CDR3nt: TGTGCCAGCAGCCCCGATAGGTGGAGCTCGAATGAAAAACTGTTTTTT; d_gene: NA; j_gene: TRBJ1-4; v_gene: TRBV12-3/TRBV12-4; abundance: few
CDR3aa: CASITGLGSTEAFF; CDR3nt: TGTGCCAGTATCACAGGGTTGGGGAGCACTGAAGCTTTCTTT; d_gene: NA; j_gene: TRBJ1-1; v_gene: TRBV11-2; abundance: NA
CDR3aa: CASSLDLPTDTQYF; CDR3nt: TGCGCCAGCAGCTTGGACCTCCCCACAGATACGCAGTATTTT; d_gene: NA; j_gene: TRBJ2-3; v_gene: TRBV5-1; abundance: NA